One and the same sample provided the 22 T cell receptor beta chains below, sequenced in a study of T cells after somatic rescue of genetic block. TCRdb keeps only in-frame clones here, not all; method: immunoSEQ multiplex PCR. The sample includes some 90,000 clones, over 80% of them seen just once. Sequences were obtained from peripheral blood mononuclear cells (PBMCs). Receptors were obtained from a young woman.

The CDR3 region is CASSSGTSDTEAFF. The CDR3 nucleotides read TGTGCCAGCAGCTCCGGGACATCCGACACTGAAGCTTTCTTT. The rearrangement uses TRBV5-7 and TRBJ1-1; a possible D gene is TRBD1 (6 bases). TRBV5-7 is labeled an ORF, and its function is uncertain. Trimming took 3 bases from V and 3 from J, leaving 12 bases between them. This CDR3 spans 14 amino acids.

The CDR3 bases are TGTGCCACTGGACAGGGACCCTACGAGCAGTACTTC. Translation: CATGQGPYEQYF. V usage is TRBV6-5 and J usage is TRBJ2-7; 8 positions match TRBD1. Unmatched junction bases numbered 4, after V lost 10 bases and J lost 2 bases. This CDR3 comprises 12 residues. From germline, CDR1 is MNHEY and CDR2 SVGAGI.

The J gene is TRBJ2-7, the V gene TRBV5-4; 7 bases are shared with TRBD1. Looked up from germline, CDR1 is SGHNT and CDR2 is YYREEE (reference sequence). V dropped 4 bases and J dropped 2; count of bases not matched to a gene: 6. The CDR3 sequence is 14 residues long. CDR3 loop: CASSPGQPPYEQYF. The DNA of the CDR3 is TGTGCCAGCAGCCCGGGACAGCCTCCCTACGAGCAGTACTTC.

The chain is built from TRBV30 and TRBJ1-1, with D perhaps TRBD1 (6 bases). V lost 3 bases, J lost 3 bases, and 17 bases lay in between. Germline CDR1 and CDR2: GTSNPN and SVGIG (reference sequence). The length of the CDR3 is 15 residues. The CDR3 reads CAWSLRGGLDTEAFF. The CDR3 region has the DNA TGTGCCTGGAGCCTCAGGGGAGGGTTGGACACTGAAGCTTTCTTT. Supplemented by reference TRBV30 and TRBJ1-1, the full variable domain reads SQTIHQWPATLVQPVGSPLSLECTVEGTSNPNLYWYRQAAGRGLQLLFYSVGIGQISSEVPQNLSASRPQDRQFILSSKKLLLSDSGFYLCAWSLRGGLDTEAFFGQGTRLTVV.

V and J are TRBV6-5 and TRBJ1-2, with 11 nucleotides matching TRBD1. This CDR3 is built from 13 residues. Germline V CDR1 and CDR2: MNHEY, SVGAGI. Trimming at V came to 6 bases and at J to 8 bases, leaving 5 bases not matched to a gene. In DNA, the CDR3 is TGTGCCAGCAGCTACGGGACAGGGGGAGGCTACACCTTC. Translated, it gives CASSYGTGGGYTF.

The genes are TRBV12-5 and TRBJ2-3; D might be TRBD1 (6 bases). Germline CDR1 reads LGHNT; CDR2 reads FRNRAP. The CDR3 extends over 16 amino acids. The germline V and J ends were trimmed by 0 bases and 5 bases, with 15 bases remaining between them. The DNA of the CDR3 is TGTGCTAGTGGTTTGGTACTAGGAGTAGGGGGAGATACGCAGTATTTT. It is translated as CASGLVLGVGGDTQYF.

The chain recombines TRBV27 with TRBJ2-2; TRBD1 matches 9 bases. CDR1 is MNHEY and CDR2 is SMNVEV in the germline V gene (reference sequence). This CDR3 region has 17 residues. V lost 4 bases and J lost 4; bases outside the gene matches: 10. CDR3 in DNA: TGTGCCAGCAGTTGCCTACGGACAGGGGAGGCCACCGGGGAGCTGTTTTTT. As protein: CASSCLRTGEATGELFF.

The gene calls are TRBV15 and TRBJ1-2; TRBD1 agrees at 7 bases. Germline V gene data show CDR1 as LNHNV and CDR2 as YYDKDF (reference sequence). The CDR3 runs to 14 residues. The V segment lost 0 bases and the J segment 4 bases; nucleotides outside the gene matches: 2. The CDR3 region is CATSRETGSYGYTF. CDR3 DNA sequence: TGTGCCACCAGCAGAGAGACAGGGAGCTATGGCTACACCTTC. Combining the CDR3 with reference TRBV15 and TRBJ1-2 gives the whole variable domain DAMVIQNPRYQVTQFGKPVTLSCSQTLNHNVMYWYQQKSSQAPKLLFHYYDKDFNNEADTPDNFQSRRPNTSFCFLDIRSPGLGDTAMYLCATSRETGSYGYTFGSGTRLTVV.

DNA of the CDR3: TGTGCCAGCAGTATACCGGGACTAGTATCCGAGCAGTACTTC. Translated: CASSIPGLVSEQYF. The chain has TRBV27 and TRBJ2-7, with TRBD2 identical over 8 bases. The CDR3 is 14 residues long. CDR1 and CDR2 from the germline V gene are MNHEY and SMNVEV (reference sequence). After removal of 5 bases from V and 6 bases from J, the junction contained 9 bases not matched to a gene.

The CDR3 here is CASSEAPLGDSTTDTQYF. The CDR3 DNA is TGTGCCAGCAGTGAAGCCCCCCTCGGAGACTCTACCACAGATACGCAGTATTTT. The genes are TRBV6-1 and TRBJ2-3; D gene ambiguous. Trimming took off 0 bases at V and 2 bases at J, with 18 bases between the two ends. The CDR3 totals 18 residues. The germline V gene has CDR1 MNHNS and CDR2 SASEGT.

The CDR3 coding sequence is TGTGCCAGCGGCCCCACAGGGGATGGACAGCCCCAGCATTTT. Protein: CASGPTGDGQPQHF. The chain links TRBV2 to TRBJ1-5, with 7 positions matching TRBD1. The germline CDR1 and CDR2 sequences are SNHLY and FYNNEI. The trim removed 8 bases at V and 7 bases at J, leaving 11 bases unmatched. The CDR3 consists of 14 residues. Full variable domain (rest looked up from reference TRBV2 and TRBJ1-5): EPEVTQTPSHQVTQMGQEVILRCVPISNHLYFYWYRQILGQKVEFLVSFYNNEISEKSEIFDDQFSVERPDGSNFTLKIRSTKLEDSAMYFCASGPTGDGQPQHFGDGTRLSIL.

V and J are TRBV5-4 and TRBJ2-7; no clear D gene. The CDR3 is 13 amino acids. V lost 3 bases and J 2 bases, leaving 9 bases between the germline ends. The germline CDR1 and CDR2 sequences are SGHNT and YYREEE (reference sequence). As DNA, the CDR3 is TGTGCCAGCAGCTGGTCCGGCACCTACGAGCAGTACTTC. Protein product: CASSWSGTYEQYF.

The rearrangement joins TRBV13 to TRBJ1-3, with D unresolved. Trimming removed 2 bases at V and 0 bases at J, with 8 bases between. CDR1 and CDR2 from the germline V gene are PRHDT and FYEKMQ (reference sequence). The CDR3 runs to 15 residues. As DNA, the CDR3 is TGTGCCAGCAGCTTAAGTACCAACTCTGGAAACACCATATATTTT. Translating gives CASSLSTNSGNTIYF.

The V gene is TRBV9, the J gene TRBJ2-6; the D call may be TRBD1 or TRBD2 (5 bases each). This CDR3 is 15 amino acids long. Germline V gene lookup returns CDR1 SGDLS and CDR2 YYNGEE. The V and J ends lost 0 bases and 4 bases respectively, with 8 bases between them. CDR3 sequence: CASSVVGEGANVLTF. In DNA, the CDR3 is TGTGCCAGCAGCGTAGTAGGGGAGGGGGCCAACGTCCTGACTTTC.

This chain uses TRBV28 with TRBJ1-2; D call uncertain. The CDR3 extends over 15 amino acids. The germline gives CDR1 MDHEN, CDR2 SYDVKM. Trimming cost V 5 bases and J 4 bases, with 17 bases left between them. CDR3 sequence reads: CASSVSTSPRYGYTF. The CDR3, as DNA: TGTGCCAGCAGTGTGAGCACCAGCCCCCGCTATGGCTACACCTTC.

The DNA for the CDR3 is TGTGCCAGTAGTATAGGGGGGGACTACGAGCAGTACTTC. It encodes CASSIGGDYEQYF. The V call is TRBV19, the J call TRBJ2-7, with D possibly matching TRBD2 (6 bases). Germline assignment: CDR1 LNHDA and CDR2 SQIVND (reference sequence). The CDR3 runs 13 residues. Trimming took 1 base from V and 3 from J, leaving 7 bases between them.

CDR3 protein: CASSVGLVTDTQYF. The CDR3 nucleotides are TGTGCCAGCAGCGTAGGACTAGTAACAGATACGCAGTATTTT. The V call is TRBV9, the J call TRBJ2-3; tentative D call: TRBD2 (6 bases). CDR1 and CDR2 (germline): SGDLS, YYNGEE. With 0 bases removed from V and 3 bases from J, the gap between germline ends came to 8 bases. The CDR3 covers 14 residues.

The chain uses TRBV6-5 and TRBJ1-4; 9 nucleotides match TRBD1. The ends lost 5 bases at V and 7 bases at J; junction bases unmatched: 5. The CDR3 runs 14 residues. CDR1 is MNHEY and CDR2 is SVGAGI in the germline V gene. The DNA for the CDR3 is TGTGCCAGCAGTGAAGGACAGGGGTTTGAAAAACTGTTTTTT. Encoded protein: CASSEGQGFEKLFF.

In this sample, this clone turned up once. Other DNA sequences within the sample encode an identical CDR3. J is TRBJ2-7 and V is TRBV27; D is unclear. The CDR3 covers 13 residues. Trimming removed 2 bases at V and 0 bases at J, with 5 bases between. CDR1 MNHEY and CDR2 SMNVEV come from the germline V gene (reference sequence). CDR3 nucleotides: TGTGCCAGCAGTTTACTGGCCTCCTACGAGCAGTACTTC. Translated: CASSLLASYEQYF.

V is TRBV5-1 and J is TRBJ1-2; 7 bases align to TRBD1. The CDR3 is made up of 13 amino acids. CDR1 and CDR2 from the germline V gene are SGHRS and YFSETQ. V lost 4 bases, J lost 2 bases, and 2 bases stayed unmatched. The CDR3 nucleotides are TGCGCCAGCAGCCAGACAGGGAACTATGGCTACACCTTC. It is translated as CASSQTGNYGYTF.

The chain combines TRBV6-1 with TRBJ1-1; D is perhaps TRBD1 (5 bases). The CDR3 sequence is 15 residues long. Germline-derived CDR1 and CDR2 are MNHNS and SASEGT. Deletions cut 8 bases from V and 1 base from J, with 17 bases between. The CDR3 reads CASPGSRGRNTEAFF. CDR3 bases: TGTGCCAGCCCTGGGAGTAGGGGTCGGAACACTGAAGCTTTCTTT.

The chain is built from TRBV5-1 and TRBJ1-2; maybe TRBD1 (5 bases). V was pared by 0 bases and J by 6 bases, with 12 bases between. The CDR3 covers 14 residues. Germline values: CDR1 SGHRS, CDR2 YFSETQ. The CDR3 nucleotides read TGCGCCAGCAGCTTGGGACAGTTTGCGGATGGCTACACCTTC. Protein product: CASSLGQFADGYTF.